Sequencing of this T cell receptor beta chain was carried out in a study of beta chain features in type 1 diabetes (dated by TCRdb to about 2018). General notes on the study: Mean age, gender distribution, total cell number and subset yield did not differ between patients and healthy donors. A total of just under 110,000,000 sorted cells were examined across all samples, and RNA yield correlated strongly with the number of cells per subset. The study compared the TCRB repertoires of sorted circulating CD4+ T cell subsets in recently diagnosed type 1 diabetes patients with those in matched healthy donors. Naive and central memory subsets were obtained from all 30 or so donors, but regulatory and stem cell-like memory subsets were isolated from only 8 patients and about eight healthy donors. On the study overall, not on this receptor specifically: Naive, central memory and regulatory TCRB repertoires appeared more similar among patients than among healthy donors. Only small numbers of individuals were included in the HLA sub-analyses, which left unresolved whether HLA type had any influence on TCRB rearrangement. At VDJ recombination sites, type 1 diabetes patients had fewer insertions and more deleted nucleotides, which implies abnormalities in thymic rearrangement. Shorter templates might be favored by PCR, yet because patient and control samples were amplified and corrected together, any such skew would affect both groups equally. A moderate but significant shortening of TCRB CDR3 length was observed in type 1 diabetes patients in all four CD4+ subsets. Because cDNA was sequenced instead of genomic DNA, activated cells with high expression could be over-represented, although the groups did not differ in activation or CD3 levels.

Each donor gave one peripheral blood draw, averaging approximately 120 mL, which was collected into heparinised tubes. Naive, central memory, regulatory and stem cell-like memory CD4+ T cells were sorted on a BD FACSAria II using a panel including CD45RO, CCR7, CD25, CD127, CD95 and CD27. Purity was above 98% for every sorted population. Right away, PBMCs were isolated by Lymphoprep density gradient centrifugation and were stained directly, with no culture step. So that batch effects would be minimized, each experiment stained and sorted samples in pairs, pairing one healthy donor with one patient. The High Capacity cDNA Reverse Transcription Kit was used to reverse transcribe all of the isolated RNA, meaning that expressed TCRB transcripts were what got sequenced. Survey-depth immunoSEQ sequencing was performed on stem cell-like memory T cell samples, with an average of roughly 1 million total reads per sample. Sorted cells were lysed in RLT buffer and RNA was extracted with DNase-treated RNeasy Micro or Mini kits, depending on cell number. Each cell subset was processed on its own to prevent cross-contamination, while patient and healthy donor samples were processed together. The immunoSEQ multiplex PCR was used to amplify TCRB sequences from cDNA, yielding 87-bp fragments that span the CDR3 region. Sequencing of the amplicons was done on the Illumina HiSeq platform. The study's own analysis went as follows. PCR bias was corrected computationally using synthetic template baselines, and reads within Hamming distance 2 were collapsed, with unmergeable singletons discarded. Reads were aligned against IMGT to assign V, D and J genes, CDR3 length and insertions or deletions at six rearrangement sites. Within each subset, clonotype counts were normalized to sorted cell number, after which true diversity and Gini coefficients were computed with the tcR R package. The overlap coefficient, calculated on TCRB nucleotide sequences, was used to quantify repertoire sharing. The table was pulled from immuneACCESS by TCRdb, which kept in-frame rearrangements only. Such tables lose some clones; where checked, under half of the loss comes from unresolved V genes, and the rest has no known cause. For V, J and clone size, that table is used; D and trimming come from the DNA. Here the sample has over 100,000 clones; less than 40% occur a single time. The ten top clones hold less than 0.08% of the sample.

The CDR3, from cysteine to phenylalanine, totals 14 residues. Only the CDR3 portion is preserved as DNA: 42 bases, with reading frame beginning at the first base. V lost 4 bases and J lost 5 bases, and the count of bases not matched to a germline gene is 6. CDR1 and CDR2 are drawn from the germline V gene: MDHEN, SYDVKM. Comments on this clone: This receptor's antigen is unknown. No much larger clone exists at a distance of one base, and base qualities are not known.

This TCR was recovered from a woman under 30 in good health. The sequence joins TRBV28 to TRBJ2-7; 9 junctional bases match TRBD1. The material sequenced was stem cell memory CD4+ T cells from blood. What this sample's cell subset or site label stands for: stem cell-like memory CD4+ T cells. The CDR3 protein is CASSSGQGVDEQYF. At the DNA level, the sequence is TGTGCCAGCAGTTCGGGACAGGGTGTCGACGAGCAGTACTTC.